This TCR beta chain was documented in a study of early T cells in non-severe SARS-CoV-2 infection. The CDR3 covers 17 residues. Germline loops: CDR1 DFQATT, CDR2 SNEGSKA (reference sequence). V gave up 7 bases and J gave up 1 base, with 25 bases separating them. TCRdb re-analysed the 5' RACE reads in MiXCR, keeping a single row per CDR3 protein. The data hold approximately 70,000 distinct CDR3 sequences, with around an eighth observed a single time. The sequence derives from an adult who was a healthcare worker with PCR-confirmed SARS-CoV-2 infection or an uninfected control (not recorded which). V and J are TRBV20-1 and TRBJ2-5; possibly TRBD2 for D (7 bases). This sample comprised whole blood, obtained at baseline. The CDR3 nucleotides read TGCAGTGTATTCTCGGGGGGCTCCAAGGGACCCCAAGAGACCCAGTACTTC. Its translation: CSVFSGGSKGPQETQYF.